These 27 T cell receptor beta chains share one sample of origin, sequenced in a study of Ad26.COV2.S vaccination and SARS-CoV-2 variants. Profiled with immunoSEQ multiplex PCR; TCRdb holds only in-frame clones, not every one. The sample holds around 450,000 clones, roughly 87% seen once. As to treatment: some 20 received Ad26.COV2.S at low or high dose, single or two shots; roughly 5 received placebo; per-sample allocation not given. After the first vaccine or placebo injection, samples were drawn on day 63. The sequencing here drew on peripheral blood, taken in a trial of Ad26.COV2.S vaccine versus placebo. These receptors all stem from a person between 18 and 65 years old who received the Ad26.COV2.S COVID-19 vaccine or a placebo.

About this clone itself: A read error may produce the germline difference seen at one junction end. The chain is built from TRBV19 and TRBJ2-3, with D perhaps TRBD2 (7 bases). The germline V gene has CDR1 LNHDA and CDR2 SQIVND (reference sequence). This CDR3 comprises 16 residues. The CDR3 nucleotides are TGTGCCAGTAGCATAGGGACACTGTCTAGCGGCGATACGCAGTATTTT. Encoded protein: CASSIGTLSSGDTQYF. The entire variable domain, with the rest obtained from reference TRBV19 and TRBJ2-3, is as follows: DGGITQSPKYLFRKEGQNVTLSCEQNLNHDAMYWYRQDPGQGLRLIYYSQIVNDFQKGDIAEGYSVSREKKESFPLTVTSAQKNPTAFYLCASSIGTLSSGDTQYFGPGTRLTVL.

This clone was counted once. The rearrangement links TRBV5-4 to TRBJ1-2; D remains unclear. Trimming cost V 2 bases and J 8 bases, with 10 bases left between them. In germline, CDR1 is SGHNT, CDR2 YYREEE (reference sequence). The CDR3 sequence is 12 residues long. The CDR3 here is CASSLVIGGYTF. CDR3 DNA: TGTGCCAGCAGCTTAGTTATAGGGGGCTACACCTTC.

The chain uses TRBV4-1 and TRBJ2-7; D may correspond to TRBD1 or TRBD2 (6 bases each). The CDR3 contains 14 residues. Germline CDR1 MGHRA, CDR2 YSYEKL. The V gene lost 5 bases and the J gene lost 3 bases, with 14 bases spanning the gap. The CDR3 sequence: CASSTPGAGYEQYF. Here the CDR3 DNA reads TGCGCCAGCAGCACCCCGGGGGCGGGCTACGAGCAGTACTTC.

The V call is TRBV7-2, the J call TRBJ2-2; 8 nucleotides align to TRBD1. The V segment lost 1 base and the J segment 3 bases; nucleotides outside the gene matches: 10. The CDR3 has 18 amino acids. The germline V gene encodes CDR1 SGHTA and CDR2 FQGNSA. This CDR3 is CASSLVDIGTGYTGELFF. The CDR3 coding sequence is TGTGCCAGCAGCTTAGTCGACATCGGGACAGGATACACCGGGGAGCTGTTTTTT.

This clone was recorded a few times. The chain recombines TRBV7-9 with TRBJ1-2; D is perhaps TRBD1 (6 bases). The CDR3 length is 14 residues. Germline CDR1 and CDR2: SEHNR and FQNEAQ (reference sequence). Trimming shortened V by 5 bases and J by 4 bases, and 14 bases separated the two germline ends. CDR3 sequence: CASSPGQEAYGYTF. The DNA for the CDR3 is TGTGCCAGCAGCCCGGGACAAGAGGCCTATGGCTACACCTTC.

The chain is built from TRBV3-1 (or the pseudogene TRBV3-2) and TRBJ1-2; 8 bases fit TRBD1. Unmatched junction bases numbered 5, after V lost 1 base and J lost 4 bases. Germline-derived CDR1 and CDR2 are LGHDT and YNNKEL (reference sequence). This CDR3 contains 15 residues. The CDR3 spells CASSQGQGKIYGYTF. CDR3 DNA sequence: TGTGCCAGCAGCCAAGGACAGGGGAAGATCTATGGCTACACCTTC.

The chain carries TRBV19 and TRBJ2-7; D uncertain. The germline gives CDR1 LNHDA, CDR2 SQIVND (reference sequence). V was trimmed by 6 bases and J by 1 base, leaving 19 bases between them. The CDR3 extends over 16 amino acids. The CDR3 region is CASRPPVAKQSYEQYV. CDR3 nucleotides: TGTGCCAGTAGGCCCCCAGTCGCGAAGCAGTCCTACGAGCAGTACGTC.

V is TRBV5-1 and J is TRBJ1-6; possibly TRBD1 for D (5 bases). The CDR3 has 14 amino acids. Germline V gene lookup returns CDR1 SGHRS and CDR2 YFSETQ. Trimming removed 0 bases at V and 6 bases at J, with 7 bases between. CDR3 loop: CASSLGQPNSPLHF. CDR3 bases: TGCGCCAGCAGCTTGGGACAGCCTAATTCACCCCTCCACTTT.

The chain uses TRBV7-9 and TRBJ2-7; weak D call: TRBD1 (5 bases). V was clipped by 1 base and J by 7 bases, with 11 bases between them. Per the germline V gene, CDR1 is SEHNR and CDR2 is FQNEAQ (reference sequence). This CDR3 region has 13 residues. The CDR3 region is CASSLVPGKEQYF. The CDR3 nucleotides read TGTGCCAGCAGCTTAGTACCAGGGAAGGAGCAGTACTTC.

This chain links TRBV5-4 with TRBJ2-3; 11 positions match TRBD2. Trimming cost V 0 bases and J 6 bases; bases outside gene matches: 6. Germline assignment: CDR1 SGHNT and CDR2 YYREEE (reference sequence). The CDR3 is 16 amino acids. The CDR3 DNA sequence: TGTGCCAGCAGCTTGGGGGTACTAGCGGGAGAGGATACGCAGTATTTT. It specifies CASSLGVLAGEDTQYF.

The V gene is TRBV29-1, the J gene TRBJ1-2; D call uncertain. The CDR3 totals 13 residues. V lost 3 bases to trimming and J lost 8 bases, with 16 bases between them. Germline V gives CDR1 SQVTM, CDR2 ANQGSEA. CDR3 in DNA: TGCAGCGTTGACGGGCGGCACAGCGGCGGCTACACCTTC. Its protein is CSVDGRHSGGYTF.

The V and J genes are TRBV7-8 and TRBJ1-2; weak D call: TRBD1 (5 bases). The CDR3 spans 13 residues. Between the trimmed V and J ends, which lost 0 bases and 5 bases, there was a span of 7 bases. Germline V gene sequence: CDR1 SGHVS, CDR2 FQNEAQ. CDR3 nucleotide sequence: TGTGCCAGCAGCTTAGCGGGGCCTTATGGCTACACCTTC. This encodes CASSLAGPYGYTF.

V gene TRBV5-8 combines with J gene TRBJ2-1; maybe TRBD2 (6 bases). V lost 4 bases and J 8 bases, leaving 22 bases between the germline ends. There are 16 residues in the CDR3. Germline-derived CDR1 and CDR2 are SGHTS and YDEGEE. CDR3 DNA sequence: TGTGCCAGCAGCCCGGAAGGCGGGGTCCGGGTCGATGAGCAGTTCTTC. Its translation is CASSPEGGVRVDEQFF.

In its sample, this clone was seen once. The V gene is TRBV5-4, the J gene TRBJ1-5, with D possibly being TRBD1 (5 bases). The CDR3 length is 15 residues. The ends were cut back, 1 base at V and 7 bases at J, with 15 bases in the middle. The germline CDR1 and CDR2 sequences are SGHNT and YYREEE (reference sequence). This CDR3 is CASSLRPGLGQPQHF. The CDR3 bases are TGTGCCAGCAGCTTGCGGCCGGGGCTTGGGCAGCCCCAGCATTTT.

CDR3 protein: CASSLQEGLAGVPIHEQYV. CDR3 nucleotides: TGTGCCAGCAGCCTACAAGAGGGGCTAGCGGGAGTCCCTATACACGAGCAGTACGTC. The chain is built from TRBV4-2 and TRBJ2-7, with 10 positions matching TRBD2. J was trimmed by 5 bases and V by 4 bases; bases with no gene match: 20. The CDR3 loop spans 19 amino acids. CDR1 and CDR2 from the germline V gene are LGHNA and YNFKEQ.

This clone appeared a single time. V is TRBV19 and J is TRBJ1-4; D unresolved. This CDR3 has 11 amino acids. V lost 11 bases, J lost 0 bases, and 4 bases lay in between. The germline gives CDR1 LNHDA, CDR2 SQIVND (reference sequence). The CDR3 is CAASTNEKLFF. The CDR3, as DNA: TGTGCCGCGTCAACTAATGAAAAACTGTTTTTT. Together with reference TRBV19 and TRBJ1-4, the CDR3 gives the full variable domain: DGGITQSPKYLFRKEGQNVTLSCEQNLNHDAMYWYRQDPGQGLRLIYYSQIVNDFQKGDIAEGYSVSREKKESFPLTVTSAQKNPTAFYLCAASTNEKLFFGSGTQLSVL.

V usage is TRBV5-1 and J usage is TRBJ1-2; 9 bases line up with TRBD1. This CDR3 has 16 amino acids. Germline values: CDR1 SGHRS, CDR2 YFSETQ. J lost 2 bases, V lost 4 bases, and 9 bases had no gene match. The CDR3 loop is CASSQGTGKLNYGYTF. CDR3 sequence (DNA): TGCGCCAGCAGCCAAGGGACAGGGAAATTAAACTATGGCTACACCTTC.

The rearrangement links TRBV28 to TRBJ1-2, with D unclear. CDR1 is MDHEN, CDR2 SYDVKM, per germline. The CDR3 runs to 16 residues. The V and J ends lost 3 bases and 2 bases respectively, with 16 bases between them. In DNA form, the CDR3 reads TGTGCCAGCAGTTTTAAGGTGGCGGCAGTCAACTATGGCTACACCTTC. This sequence encodes CASSFKVAAVNYGYTF.

This chain links TRBV29-1 with TRBJ1-4; possibly TRBD1 for D (6 bases). CDR3 length equals 13 residues. Deletions cut 7 bases from V and 4 bases from J, with 13 bases between. CDR1 and CDR2 from the germline V gene are SQVTM and ANQGSEA. Here the CDR3 DNA reads TGCAGCGCTGGAGGACAGAATAATGAAAAACTGTTTTTT. Translation: CSAGGQNNEKLFF.

This chain connects TRBV5-6 to TRBJ2-3, with a possible D match to TRBD2 (6 bases). CDR1 and CDR2 (germline): SGHDT, YYEEEE. The length of the CDR3 is 13 residues. The V gene lost 3 bases and the J gene lost 5 bases, with 10 bases spanning the gap. This chain's CDR3 is CASSSRRGDTQYF. DNA for the CDR3: TGTGCCAGCAGCTCCCGGAGGGGAGATACGCAGTATTTT.

V usage is TRBV10-3 and J usage is TRBJ2-1, with 7 nucleotides matching TRBD1. From germline, CDR1 is ENHRY and CDR2 SYGVKD. The CDR3 is made up of 18 amino acids. V lost 5 bases and J lost 7; bases outside the gene matches: 20. The CDR3 protein is CAISPIRDSASSANEQFF. In nucleotides, the CDR3 is TGTGCCATCAGTCCTATCCGGGACAGCGCCAGCTCCGCAAATGAGCAGTTCTTC.

The chain links TRBV30 to TRBJ1-2; a possible D gene is TRBD1 (6 bases). CDR1 is GTSNPN, CDR2 SVGIG, per germline (reference sequence). Trimming removed 6 bases at V and 0 bases at J, with 23 bases between. The CDR3 is 17 amino acids. CDR3 loop: CACARRTVSSSNYGYTF. The DNA for the CDR3 is TGTGCCTGCGCCAGGAGGACAGTTTCATCTTCTAACTATGGCTACACCTTC.

The rearrangement uses TRBV6-2 or TRBV6-3 and TRBJ1-2, with unresolved D. The CDR3 extends over 12 amino acids. CDR1 is MNHEY, CDR2 SVGEGT, per germline. V was cut by 2 bases and J by 7 bases, with 8 bases left in between. The CDR3 DNA reads as TGTGCCAGCAGTTACCCAGCGCGTGGCTACACCTTC. Its translation is CASSYPARGYTF.

This clone was detected a few times. The chain links TRBV6-1 to TRBJ1-6; no clear D. The CDR3 contains 17 residues. Trimming removed 2 bases at V and 6 bases at J, with 17 bases between. Germline V gives CDR1 MNHNS, CDR2 SASEGT. The CDR3 sequence: CASSEHASSVLNSPLHF. As DNA, the CDR3 is TGTGCCAGCAGTGAACACGCTTCCTCGGTTCTTAATTCACCCCTCCACTTT.

The chain employs TRBV2 and TRBJ2-7; tentative D call: TRBD1 (6 bases). With 8 bases removed from V and 0 bases from J, the gap between germline ends came to 8 bases. CDR1 and CDR2 from the germline V gene are SNHLY and FYNNEI. The CDR3 runs to 12 residues. In nucleotides, the CDR3 is TGTGCCAGCCGGACAGTCTCCTACGAGCAGTACTTC. This codes for CASRTVSYEQYF.

The chain joins TRBV7-3 to TRBJ1-4; D may be TRBD1 (5 bases). Trimming left V 4 bases short and J 3 bases short, with 24 bases between. CDR3 length equals 19 residues. Per germline, CDR1 SGHTA and CDR2 FQGTGA. The CDR3 reads CASSSLKGRARTANEKLFF. CDR3 DNA: TGTGCCAGCAGCTCCCTCAAGGGCAGGGCTCGGACCGCTAATGAAAAACTGTTTTTT.

This clone was observed once. The rearrangement joins TRBV19 to TRBJ2-2; D tentatively fits TRBD1 or TRBD2 (5 bases each). The length of the CDR3 is 16 residues. Looked up from germline, CDR1 is LNHDA and CDR2 is SQIVND (reference sequence). The germline V and J ends were trimmed by 3 bases and 5 bases, with 16 bases remaining between them. The DNA for the CDR3 is TGTGCCAGTAGTATTCGTCTAGCAGGGAAGACCGGGGAGCTGTTTTTT. Its translation is CASSIRLAGKTGELFF.